This TCR beta chain was sequenced during a study of OX40 agonist ivuxolimab in advanced cancers. Turning to the study itself: In this cohort, patients received ivuxolimab, an agonistic anti-OX40 (CD134) antibody. Hepatocellular carcinoma, melanoma, renal cell or head and neck cancer was diagnosed in the dose-escalation patients. Among those treated, three patients had partial responses, one with hepatocellular carcinoma and two with cutaneous melanoma. Study-wide results and limits: CD8+ T cells showed, on average, more clonal expansion than CD4+ cells.

CDR1 KGHSH and CDR2 LQKENI come from the germline V gene. With V trimmed by 4 bases and J by 1 base, 6 bases remained unmatched. The CDR3 totals 16 residues. This table comes from immunoSEQ multiplex PCR, and its TCRdb copy is limited to in-frame clones, with some not included. Among around 97,000 clones listed, about 84% were seen once. Worth noting for this clone: Its target is not known.

The starting material was CD4+ or CD8+ T cells sorted from blood, obtained in a trial of the OX40 agonist ivuxolimab. The V gene is TRBV18, the J gene TRBJ2-1; 8 nucleotides agree with TRBD1. The clonotype was recovered from an adult with an advanced solid tumor such as melanoma, head and neck, liver or kidney cancer. The CDR3 reads CASSLQGAASYNEQFF. CDR3 bases: TGTGCCAGCTCACTCCAGGGGGCGGCGTCCTACAATGAGCAGTTCTTC.